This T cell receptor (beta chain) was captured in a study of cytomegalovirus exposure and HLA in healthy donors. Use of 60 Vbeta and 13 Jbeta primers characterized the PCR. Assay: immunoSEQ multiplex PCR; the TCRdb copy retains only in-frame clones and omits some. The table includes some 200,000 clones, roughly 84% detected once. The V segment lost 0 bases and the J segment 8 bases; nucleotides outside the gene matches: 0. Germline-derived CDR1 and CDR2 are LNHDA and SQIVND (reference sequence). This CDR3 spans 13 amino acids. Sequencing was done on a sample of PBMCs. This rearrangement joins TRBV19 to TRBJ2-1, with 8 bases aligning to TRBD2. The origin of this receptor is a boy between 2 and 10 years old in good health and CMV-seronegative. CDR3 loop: CASSIEGLDEQFF. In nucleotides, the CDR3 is TGTGCCAGTAGTATAGAGGGACTAGATGAGCAGTTCTTC.